Listed here are 12 T cell receptor beta chains from one sample, sequenced in a study of blood T cell repertoires in COVID-19. Libraries were prepared by immunoSEQ multiplex PCR; TCRdb keeps only in-frame clonotypes and omits some of them. The table includes about 74,000 clones, 75% to 85% detected once. Sequenced: peripheral blood. Receptors originate from a human donor in a cohort sampled during active COVID-19.

This clone was recorded a few times. The chain has TRBV18 and TRBJ2-5; D perhaps matches TRBD1 (6 bases). CDR3 length: 15 residues. V shed 3 bases and J shed 6 bases, with 17 bases lying between them. CDR1 and CDR2 (germline): KGHSH, LQKENI. Here the CDR3 DNA reads TGTGCCAGCTCACCTTCTCAGGGGCTCGTGAAGACCCAGTACTTC. It specifies CASSPSQGLVKTQYF.

V gene TRBV24-1 combines with J gene TRBJ1-6, with TRBD1 as a possible D gene (6 bases). Trimming removed 7 bases from V and 9 bases from J, with 12 bases in between. The CDR3 is 13 amino acids. In germline, CDR1 is KGHDR, CDR2 SFDVKD. The CDR3: CATSQGKGSPLHF. The CDR3 bases are TGTGCCACCAGCCAGGGGAAGGGTTCACCCCTCCACTTT.

The chain employs TRBV10-1 and TRBJ2-3, with D uncertain. The V end was cut by 0 bases, the J end by 2 bases, with 6 bases between. The CDR3 spans 14 residues. Germline V CDR1 and CDR2: WNHNN, SYGVQD (reference sequence). This CDR3 reads CASSESRITDTQYF. The CDR3 nucleotides read TGCGCCAGCAGTGAGTCGAGGATCACAGATACGCAGTATTTT.

The chain recombines TRBV6-1 with TRBJ2-7, with TRBD2 identical over 8 bases. Germline assignment: CDR1 MNHNS and CDR2 SASEGT. V dropped 1 base and J dropped 0; count of bases not matched to a gene: 2. The CDR3 totals 15 residues. CDR3 sequence reads: CASSEGGLGSYEQYF. The DNA for the CDR3 is TGTGCCAGCAGTGAAGGGGGACTAGGCTCCTACGAGCAGTACTTC.

This clone has just one count. This sequence joins TRBV2 and TRBJ2-7; 12 bases map to TRBD2. This CDR3 contains 15 residues. V dropped 5 bases and J dropped 5; count of bases not matched to a gene: 7. Germline V gene sequence: CDR1 SNHLY, CDR2 FYNNEI. The CDR3 DNA sequence: TGTGCCAGCAGTCCCGGACTAGCGGGAAGCAACGAGCAGTACTTC. The encoded protein is CASSPGLAGSNEQYF.

The genes are TRBV28 and TRBJ1-5; 10 bases fit TRBD1. After removal of 5 bases from V and 7 bases from J, the junction contained 8 bases not matched to a gene. The germline gives CDR1 MDHEN, CDR2 SYDVKM. The CDR3 is 15 amino acids. The CDR3 DNA reads TGTGCCAGCAGTACCCCAGACAGGGGGCAACAGCCCCAGCATTTT. This gives the protein CASSTPDRGQQPQHF.

This clone was seen once. This chain joins TRBV5-4 and TRBJ2-7, with 8 bases identical to TRBD1. CDR1 and CDR2 from the germline V gene are SGHNT and YYREEE (reference sequence). CDR3 size: 14 residues. The trim removed 2 bases at V and 2 bases at J, leaving 3 bases unmatched. The CDR3 region has the DNA TGTGCCAGCAGCTTTGACAGGGGCCCCTACGAGCAGTACTTC. This codes for CASSFDRGPYEQYF.

The rearrangement joins TRBV18 to TRBJ2-7; 8 bases agree with TRBD1. This CDR3 contains 14 residues. CDR1 and CDR2 from the germline V gene are KGHSH and LQKENI. Unmatched junction bases numbered 7, after V lost 5 bases and J lost 4 bases. Here the CDR3 reads CASSTGTGVYEQYF. The CDR3, as DNA: TGTGCCAGCTCAACCGGGACAGGAGTTTACGAGCAGTACTTC.

This clone has only a few counts. The chain employs TRBV9 and TRBJ1-6, with a weak D call TRBD1 (5 bases). Trimming took off 0 bases at V and 6 bases at J, with 10 bases between the two ends. This CDR3 region has 15 residues. The germline CDR1 and CDR2 sequences are SGDLS and YYNGEE. The CDR3 nucleotides are TGTGCCAGCAGCGTAGGTCAGGGTGGTAATTCACCCCTCCACTTT. Translation gives CASSVGQGGNSPLHF.

The chain is built from TRBV6-2 or TRBV6-3 and TRBJ2-3; the match to TRBD2 covers 9 bases. Losses at the gene ends were 4 bases for V and 5 bases for J; bases not matched to a gene: 7. Germline V gives CDR1 MNHEY, CDR2 SVGEGT. The CDR3 has 15 residues. Here the CDR3 DNA reads TGTGCCAGCAGTTTCTTAGCGGGAGCGAAAGATACGCAGTATTTT. Its translation is CASSFLAGAKDTQYF.

This clone was recorded a few times. The CDR3 loop is CASSLELAPGELFF. CDR3 DNA sequence: TGTGCCAGCAGCTTAGAGCTAGCCCCCGGGGAGCTGTTTTTT. This chain connects TRBV11-2 to TRBJ2-2, with D possibly being TRBD2 (5 bases). This CDR3 has 14 amino acids. Germline V lookup: CDR1 SGHAT, CDR2 FQNNGV. Trimming removed 0 bases at V and 6 bases at J, with 8 bases between.

The V gene is TRBV6-6, the J gene TRBJ2-5; 8 bases fit TRBD2. The CDR3 spans 15 residues. With 4 bases clipped from V and 5 bases from J, the junction kept 9 bases outside the gene matches. The V gene's germline CDR1 is MNHNY and CDR2 SVGAGI (reference sequence). The CDR3 DNA reads TGTGCCAGCAGTTTTGTCGGGAGGGCCGAGGAGACCCAGTACTTC. Encoded protein: CASSFVGRAEETQYF.